These 7 T cell receptor beta chains originate from one sample sequenced in a study of blood T cell repertoires in COVID-19. Libraries were prepared by immunoSEQ multiplex PCR; TCRdb keeps only in-frame clonotypes and omits some of them. The sample records roughly 77,000 clones, under 85% being singletons. Sequencing was done on a sample of peripheral blood. All receptors derive from a human donor in a cohort sampled during active COVID-19.

This sequence joins TRBV6-2 or TRBV6-3 and TRBJ1-1; D not certain. Per the germline V gene, CDR1 is MNHEY and CDR2 is SVGEGT. The CDR3 spans 16 residues. Trimming took 6 bases from V and 4 from J, leaving 21 bases between them. CDR3 bases: TGTGCCAGCAGCGAAACCGGTGGAGGCGGGCCCACTGAAGCTTTCTTT. This encodes CASSETGGGGPTEAFF.

This chain links TRBV6-6 with TRBJ1-2; 7 bases fit TRBD1. Per the germline V gene, CDR1 is MNHNY and CDR2 is SVGAGI (reference sequence). The CDR3 length is 14 residues. Trimming took 2 bases from V and 5 from J; bases not matched to a gene: 5. This chain's CDR3 is CASSYTIQGYGYTF. The CDR3 DNA follows: TGTGCCAGCAGTTACACCATACAGGGGTATGGCTACACCTTC.

The rearrangement joins TRBV5-1 to TRBJ1-6; D is ambiguous. This CDR3 region has 14 residues. Trimming pared 0 bases from V and 8 bases from J, leaving 9 bases between. Germline V gene sequence: CDR1 SGHRS, CDR2 YFSETQ. As DNA, the CDR3 is TGCGCCAGCAGCTTGGGGTTTACGGATTCACCCCTCCACTTT. Its protein is CASSLGFTDSPLHF.

The chain uses TRBV4-1 and TRBJ1-1, with TRBD1 matching over 9 bases. Germline assignment: CDR1 MGHRA and CDR2 YSYEKL. The CDR3 is made up of 17 amino acids. The J segment lost 2 bases and the V segment lost 2 bases, leaving 9 bases of the junction unmatched. CDR3 loop: CASSQIGGGQGNTEAFF. The CDR3 DNA reads as TGCGCCAGCAGCCAAATTGGGGGGGGACAGGGTAACACTGAAGCTTTCTTT.

The genes are TRBV7-8 and TRBJ2-1; maybe TRBD2 (6 bases). The V end lost 5 bases, the J end lost 6 bases, and 14 bases lay between the germline ends. Germline CDR1 and CDR2: SGHVS and FQNEAQ. The CDR3 sequence is 14 residues long. CDR3 nucleotide sequence: TGTGCCAGCAGCCCCGATCGGCGGGGCAATGAGCAGTTCTTC. It translates to CASSPDRRGNEQFF.

The gene calls are TRBV5-4 and TRBJ2-7; TRBD2 aligns across 13 bases. The junction had 11 bases not matched to a gene; V was cut back by 4 bases and J by 1 base. The length of the CDR3 is 18 residues. CDR1 and CDR2 (germline): SGHNT, YYREEE (reference sequence). CDR3 loop: CASSDRTSGGRESYEQYF. The CDR3, as DNA: TGTGCCAGCAGCGATCGGACTAGCGGGGGCCGCGAGTCCTACGAGCAGTACTTC. The variable domain in full, with the rest retrieved from reference TRBV5-4 and TRBJ2-7, is ETGVTQSPTHLIKTRGQQVTLRCSSQSGHNTVSWYQQALGQGPQFIFQYYREEENGRGNFPPRFSGLQFPNYSSELNVNALELDDSALYLCASSDRTSGGRESYEQYFGPGTRLTVT.

This rearrangement joins TRBV19 to TRBJ2-5; D is unresolved. From germline, CDR1 is LNHDA and CDR2 SQIVND (reference sequence). Trimming shortened V by 9 bases and J by 1 base, and 12 bases separated the two germline ends. This CDR3 has 13 amino acids. The CDR3 DNA is TGTGCCAGCAGAAACCGGGTCCAAGAGACCCAGTACTTC. This encodes CASRNRVQETQYF.